The subject of this entry is one T cell receptor beta chain. This clonotype was seen many times. Its target antigen remains unknown. The record has no base qualities; no much larger clone is one base away. These data come from a study of regulatory T cells in long-lasting Graves disease (dated by TCRdb to about 2021). For the wider study: Persistent Graves' disease was defined as antithyroid drug treatment for over 5 years with persistently positive TSH receptor autoantibodies. In the clinical cohort, patients with persistent Graves' disease had used antithyroid drugs for an average of around 9.3 years. The study was conducted in China and was registered as a clinical trial. A total of 33 samples underwent TCR sequencing, from roughly 13 patients with persistent Graves' disease and 20 patients with newly diagnosed Graves' disease. Patients with persistent Graves' disease were compared with patients with newly diagnosed Graves' disease using TCR sequencing and RNA sequencing of peripheral blood.

The protocol used for the library was multiplex PCR. This sample was sequenced with an Illumina HiSeq 4000. TCR beta libraries were built with iRepertoire HTBI primers and Arm-PCR amplification of CDR3 regions. Gel purification was performed on PCR products prior to sequencing. Per the original workflow: Gene usage analysis of CDR3 amino acid clonotypes relied on the 62 TRBV and 13 to 15 TRBJ segments identified across samples. COPE and FqMerger were used to merge the filtered high-quality paired reads into contigs. BLAST was used to align contigs to IMGT TRBV, TRBD and TRBJ reference genes, with CDR3 defined following IMGT. Any clonotype with a frequency above 0.1% was classified as a highly expanded clone. Repertoire diversity was measured by Shannon entropy, and V-J evenness by the Gini coefficient. A clonotype was considered public if more than one individual shared it. TCRdb ran its own pipeline on the public reads, namely fastp trimming at Q25 and MiXCR clone calling, and kept in-frame beta chains. For every CDR3 protein sequence, its rows merge into one entry that carries the most common genes and DNA. TCRdb's processing, not the authors' own work, is the source of the V and J calls. In this sample the table shows approximately 360,000 distinct CDR3 sequences, around 23% of which occur a single time. The ten largest clones capture around a quarter of the sample.

According to the study, the label for this sample's time point signals: persistent/refractory GD, antithyroid drugs over 5 years with positive TRAb. For both TCR sequencing and RNA sequencing, RNA was extracted from PBMCs using TRIzol. The diagnosis of Graves' disease was made according to American Thyroid Association guidelines. Patients were recruited from an endocrinology department in Xi'an, China. From each patient, nine milliliters of peripheral blood was collected into an EDTA anticoagulant tube. Ficoll Paque Plus density gradient separation was used to isolate PBMCs, and no further T cell sorting was done. An Agilent 2100 Bioanalyzer and agarose gel were used to check RNA quality, and a NanoDrop 2000 was used to measure RNA concentration. What the study reported, not specific to this receptor: The authors noted that the small sample size was a limitation that may lower accuracy. Compared with newly diagnosed patients, persistent Graves' disease patients had lower TCR Shannon entropy and fewer highly expanded clones, which suggests clonal expansion. A larger number of public clonotypes was shared among persistent patients (around 2,700) than among newly diagnosed patients (about 990). Sequencing and analysis were restricted to the TCR beta chain. The study examined only peripheral blood because the primary lesion, thyroid tissue, could not be accessed. TRBV28, TRBJ1-2 and TRBJ2-5 were preferentially used in persistent disease, while TRBV20-1 and TRBJ2-1 were favored in newly diagnosed disease.

Per the germline V gene, SNHLY is the CDR1 and FYNNEI is the CDR2. V is clipped by 6 bases and J by 1 base, and the sequence between their germline boundaries is 4 bases long. The CDR3 contains 12 residues, cysteine and phenylalanine counted. The retained sequence is limited to the CDR3, 36 bases, with the frame set at the first base. Rearrangement joined TRBV2 to TRBJ1-5, with the D gene not clear enough to name. The TCR sequence derives from a woman in her thirties or forties with Graves disease. Donor details come from another sample of the same person, matched by shared clones. The sequences come from peripheral blood mononuclear cells (PBMCs), collected when the disease was refractory, from a patient treated with antithyroid drugs. In nucleotides, the sequence is TGTGCCAGCAGGGTGAGCAATCAGCCCCAGCATTTT. It is translated as CASRVSNQPQHF.